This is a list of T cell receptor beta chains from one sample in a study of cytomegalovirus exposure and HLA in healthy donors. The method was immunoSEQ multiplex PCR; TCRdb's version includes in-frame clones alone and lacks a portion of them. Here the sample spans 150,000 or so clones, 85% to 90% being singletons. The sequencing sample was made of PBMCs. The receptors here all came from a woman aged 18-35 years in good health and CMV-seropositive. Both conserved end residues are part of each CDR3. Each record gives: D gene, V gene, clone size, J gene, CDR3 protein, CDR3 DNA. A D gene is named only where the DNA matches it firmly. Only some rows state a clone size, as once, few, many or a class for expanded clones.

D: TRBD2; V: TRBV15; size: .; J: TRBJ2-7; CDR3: CATSRAGGSYEQYF; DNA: TGTGCCACCAGCCGGGCGGGAGGCTCCTACGAGCAGTACTTC
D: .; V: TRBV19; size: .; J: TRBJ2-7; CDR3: CASSPRGGHEQYF; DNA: TGTGCCAGTAGTCCTAGAGGGGGACACGAGCAGTACTTC
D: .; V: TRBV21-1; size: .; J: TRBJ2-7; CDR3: CASSKAAVIYEQYF; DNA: TGTGCCAGCAGCAAAGCGGCAGTAATCTACGAGCAGTACTTC
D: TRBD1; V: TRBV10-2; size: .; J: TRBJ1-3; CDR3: CASKRDRGDSGNTIYF; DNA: TGCGCCAGCAAAAGGGACAGGGGGGACTCTGGAAACACCATATATTTT
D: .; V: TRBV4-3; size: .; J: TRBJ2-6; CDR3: CASSQARPSGANVLTF; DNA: TGCGCCAGCAGCCAAGCGAGGCCTTCTGGGGCCAACGTCCTGACTTTC
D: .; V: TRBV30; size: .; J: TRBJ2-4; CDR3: CAWSVQGAQNIQYF; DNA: TGTGCCTGGAGTGTACAGGGAGCCCAAAACATTCAGTACTTC
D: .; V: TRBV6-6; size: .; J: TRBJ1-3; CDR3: CASSSPNTIYF; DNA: TGTGCCAGCAGTTCTCCTAACACCATATATTTT
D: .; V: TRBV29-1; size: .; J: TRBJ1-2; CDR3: CSVEERQEAHGYTF; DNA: TGCAGCGTTGAAGAGAGACAGGAGGCTCATGGCTACACCTTC
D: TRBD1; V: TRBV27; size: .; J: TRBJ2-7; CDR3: CASSLRRGQGAYEQYF; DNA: TGTGCCAGCAGCCTACGTCGGGGACAGGGGGCCTACGAGCAGTACTTC
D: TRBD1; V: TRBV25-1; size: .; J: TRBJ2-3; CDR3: CATQTDRGRYTQYF; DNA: TGTGCCACCCAGACGGACAGGGGGCGATATACGCAGTATTTT
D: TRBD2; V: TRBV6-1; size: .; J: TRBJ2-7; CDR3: CASSEAMGGWPYEQYF; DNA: TGTGCCAGCAGTGAAGCGATGGGGGGGTGGCCTTACGAGCAGTACTTC
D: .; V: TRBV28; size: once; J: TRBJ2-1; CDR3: CASSLDGGLINEQFF; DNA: TGTGCCAGCAGTTTGGATGGAGGGCTTATCAATGAGCAGTTCTTC
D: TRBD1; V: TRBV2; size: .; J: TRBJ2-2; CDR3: CASRKGTGRTGELFF; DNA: TGTGCCAGCAGGAAGGGGACAGGGCGCACCGGGGAGCTGTTTTTT
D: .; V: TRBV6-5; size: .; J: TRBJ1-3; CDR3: CASKRASGNTIYF; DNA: TGTGCCAGCAAACGCGCCTCTGGAAACACCATATATTTT
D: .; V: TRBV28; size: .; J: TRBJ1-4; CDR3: CASSSSGTLEKLFF; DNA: TGTGCCAGCAGTTCCTCCGGGACACTAGAAAAACTGTTTTTT
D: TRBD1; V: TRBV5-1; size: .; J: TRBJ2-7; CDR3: CASSWTGGYEQYF; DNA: TGCGCCAGCAGCTGGACAGGGGGGTACGAGCAGTACTTC
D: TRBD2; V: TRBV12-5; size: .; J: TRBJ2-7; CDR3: CASGPGTSGKVEQYF; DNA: TGTGCTAGTGGCCCAGGGACTAGCGGGAAGGTCGAGCAGTACTTC
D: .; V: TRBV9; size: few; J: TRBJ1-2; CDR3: CASSVGGIGGYTF; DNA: TGTGCCAGCAGCGTAGGAGGGATCGGGGGCTACACCTTC
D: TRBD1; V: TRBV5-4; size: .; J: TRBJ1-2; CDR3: CASSLGPRTGSYGYTF; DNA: TGTGCCAGCAGCCTGGGCCCCCGGACAGGGAGCTATGGCTACACCTTC
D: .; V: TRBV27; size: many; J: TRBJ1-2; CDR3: CASSLFGTFGGYTF; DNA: TGTGCCAGCAGTTTATTCGGGACTTTCGGTGGCTACACCTTC
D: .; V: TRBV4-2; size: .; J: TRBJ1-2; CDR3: CASSQALRDRDYGYTF; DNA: TGTGCCAGCAGCCAAGCCCTACGAGACAGAGACTATGGCTACACCTTC
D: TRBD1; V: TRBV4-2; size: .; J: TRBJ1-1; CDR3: CASSQAGGRTEAFF; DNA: TGTGCCAGCAGCCAAGCAGGGGGTAGGACTGAAGCTTTCTTT
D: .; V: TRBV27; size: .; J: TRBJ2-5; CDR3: CASRPDSAQETQYF; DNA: TGTGCCAGCAGACCCGACAGTGCCCAAGAGACCCAGTACTTC
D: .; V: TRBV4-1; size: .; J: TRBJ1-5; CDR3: CASSQGNLRGTSNQPQHF; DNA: TGCGCCAGCAGCCAGGGGAATCTCAGGGGTACTAGCAATCAGCCCCAGCATTTT
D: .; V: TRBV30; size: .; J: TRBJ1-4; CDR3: CAWSGAGQRNEKLFF; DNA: TGTGCCTGGAGCGGAGCCGGACAGCGAAATGAAAAACTGTTTTTT
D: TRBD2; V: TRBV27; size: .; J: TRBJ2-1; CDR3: CASSRRDYGDEQFF; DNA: TGTGCCAGCAGTCGCCGGGACTATGGGGATGAGCAGTTCTTC
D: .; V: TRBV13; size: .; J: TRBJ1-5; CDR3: CASSLAGAHQPQHF; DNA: TGTGCCAGCAGCTTAGCAGGGGCGCATCAGCCCCAGCATTTT
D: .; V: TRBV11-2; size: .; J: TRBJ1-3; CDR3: CASSQLAGAGNTIYF; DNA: TGTGCCAGCAGCCAATTGGCGGGCGCTGGAAACACCATATATTTT
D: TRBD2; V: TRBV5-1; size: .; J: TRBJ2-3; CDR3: CASSLISLADHTQYF; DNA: TGCGCCAGCAGCTTGATATCGCTAGCGGATCATACGCAGTATTTT
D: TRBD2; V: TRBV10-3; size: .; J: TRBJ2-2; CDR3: CAISEVLAGDTGELFF; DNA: TGTGCCATCAGTGAGGTATTAGCGGGGGACACCGGGGAGCTGTTTTTT
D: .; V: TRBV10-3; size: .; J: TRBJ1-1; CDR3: CAISPSGVERTEAFF; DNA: TGTGCCATCAGCCCGTCGGGGGTTGAACGAACTGAAGCTTTCTTT
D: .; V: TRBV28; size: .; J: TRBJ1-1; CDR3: CAITLNMNTEAFF; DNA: TGTGCCATCACCCTTAACATGAACACTGAAGCTTTCTTT
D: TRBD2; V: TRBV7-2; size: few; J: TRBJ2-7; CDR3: CASTGDSGRYEQYF; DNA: TGTGCCAGCACGGGCGATAGCGGGAGATACGAGCAGTACTTC
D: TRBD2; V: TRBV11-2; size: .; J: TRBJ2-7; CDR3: CASSFLGLAGGREQYF; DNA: TGTGCCAGCAGCTTCTTGGGTTTGGCGGGAGGGCGAGAGCAGTACTTC
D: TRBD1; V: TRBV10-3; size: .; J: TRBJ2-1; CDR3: CAIKGQENNEQFF; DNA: TGTGCCATCAAGGGACAGGAGAACAATGAGCAGTTCTTC
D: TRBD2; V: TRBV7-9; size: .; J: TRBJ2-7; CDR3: CASSLAAGGEQYF; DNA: TGTGCCAGCAGCTTAGCGGCGGGAGGCGAGCAGTACTTC
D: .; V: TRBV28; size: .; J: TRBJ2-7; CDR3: CASRRSFTSLTKYEQYF; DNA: TGTGCCAGCAGAAGAAGTTTTACCAGTCTGACTAAATACGAGCAGTACTTC
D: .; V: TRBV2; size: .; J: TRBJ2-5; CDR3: CASRYSPTQETQYF; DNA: TGTGCCAGCAGGTACTCCCCTACCCAAGAGACCCAGTACTTC
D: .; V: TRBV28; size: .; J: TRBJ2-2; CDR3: CASTPFNTGELFF; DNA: TGTGCCAGCACCCCGTTTAACACCGGGGAGCTGTTTTTT
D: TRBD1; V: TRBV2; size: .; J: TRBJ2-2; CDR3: CASSSTGGTVGELFF; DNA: TGTGCCAGCAGCTCGACAGGGGGAACAGTGGGGGAGCTGTTTTTT
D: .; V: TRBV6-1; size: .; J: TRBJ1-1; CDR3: CASSIRGFGNTEAFF; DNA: TGTGCCAGCAGTATAAGGGGGTTTGGGAACACTGAAGCTTTCTTT
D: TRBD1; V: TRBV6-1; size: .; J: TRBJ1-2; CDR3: CASSVGQGVHNYGYTF; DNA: TGTGCCAGCAGTGTAGGACAGGGGGTACATAACTATGGCTACACCTTC
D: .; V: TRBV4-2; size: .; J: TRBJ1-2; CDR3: CASSPGLNYGYTF; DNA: TGTGCCAGCAGCCCGGGACTTAACTATGGCTACACCTTC
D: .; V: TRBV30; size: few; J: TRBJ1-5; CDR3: CAWAEGGNQPQHF; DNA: TGTGCCTGGGCAGAGGGTGGCAATCAGCCCCAGCATTTT
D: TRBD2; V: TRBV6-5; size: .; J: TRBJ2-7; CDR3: CASSFTSGMNEQYF; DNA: TGTGCCAGCAGTTTTACTAGCGGGATGAACGAGCAGTACTTC
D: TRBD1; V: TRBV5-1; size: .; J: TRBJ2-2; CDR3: CASSPGQGGIGELFF; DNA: TGCGCCAGCAGCCCGGGACAGGGTGGAATCGGGGAGCTGTTTTTT
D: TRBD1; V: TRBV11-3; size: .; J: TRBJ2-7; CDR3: CASSLEQGDNEQYF; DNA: TGTGCCAGCAGCTTAGAACAGGGGGACAACGAGCAGTACTTC
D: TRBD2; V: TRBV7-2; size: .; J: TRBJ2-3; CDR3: CASSLAPGTSGRTDTQYF; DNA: TGTGCCAGCAGCTTAGCGCCAGGGACTAGCGGGAGGACAGATACGCAGTATTTT
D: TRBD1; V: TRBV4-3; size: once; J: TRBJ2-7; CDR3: CASSRTGGSYEQYF; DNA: TGCGCCAGCAGCCGGACAGGGGGATCCTACGAGCAGTACTTC
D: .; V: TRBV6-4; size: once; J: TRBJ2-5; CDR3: CATRGQWREKETQYF; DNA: TGTGCCACCAGGGGCCAGTGGCGGGAGAAGGAGACCCAGTACTTC